This entry is about one T cell receptor (beta chain). The data belong to a study of shared clonotypes between healthy human individuals. V was cut by 4 bases and J by 0 bases, with 8 bases left in between. Germline V gives CDR1 MNHNS, CDR2 SASEGT. CDR3 length: 14 amino acids. Unsorted PBMC DNA was sequenced on ten immunoSEQ deep assay plates. As handled by the study authors: ImmunoSEQ yielded junction-only sequences lacking quality scores, so filtering differed. Clones were read by immunoSEQ multiplex PCR, and TCRdb kept only the in-frame ones, dropping some. The V and J calls and clone size come from that table; D and trimming were worked out from the DNA. This table has some 510,000 clones, 79% appearing once.

The chain joins TRBV6-1 to TRBJ2-3; tentatively, D is TRBD1 or TRBD2 (5 bases each). The clonotype was recovered from a woman in her thirties or forties in good health. Some clones in this sample may be carry-over from other donors' samples. The sample comprised PBMCs. The DNA for the CDR3 is TGTGCCAGCAGTGGTGGGGGAAGCACAGATACGCAGTATTTT. Protein product: CASSGGGSTDTQYF.